This paragraph covers one TCR beta chain sequence. The target antigen is unknown. This specimen comes from a study of cytomegalovirus exposure and HLA in healthy donors. Both 60 Vbeta primers and 13 Jbeta primers went into the PCR. Profiled with immunoSEQ multiplex PCR; TCRdb holds only in-frame clones, not every one. The data contain roughly 200,000 clones, approximately 11% of them seen just once; the ten biggest clones take up 7.8%. V lost 3 bases and J lost 6, with 6 bases in between. The germline CDR1 and CDR2 sequences are MDHEN and SYDVKM. The CDR3 sequence is 12 residues long. Study findings and constraints: After further analysis at a later stage, 15,000 to 20,000 TCR beta sequences were associated with HLA alleles at 0.05 false discovery rate. Researchers reported in a later analysis that common viral pathogens appeared linked to several top clusters. TCR beta chain V- and J-gene trimming was linked, in a later analysis, to a missense variant in DCLRE1C.

The chain carries TRBV28 and TRBJ1-5; tentatively, D is TRBD1 (5 bases). The sample taken for sequencing was PBMCs. This clonotype was obtained from a man aged 50-60 years in good health and CMV-seropositive. The CDR3 DNA reads TGTGCCAGCAGTTTGACAGTTCAGCCCCAGCATTTT. It translates to CASSLTVQPQHF.